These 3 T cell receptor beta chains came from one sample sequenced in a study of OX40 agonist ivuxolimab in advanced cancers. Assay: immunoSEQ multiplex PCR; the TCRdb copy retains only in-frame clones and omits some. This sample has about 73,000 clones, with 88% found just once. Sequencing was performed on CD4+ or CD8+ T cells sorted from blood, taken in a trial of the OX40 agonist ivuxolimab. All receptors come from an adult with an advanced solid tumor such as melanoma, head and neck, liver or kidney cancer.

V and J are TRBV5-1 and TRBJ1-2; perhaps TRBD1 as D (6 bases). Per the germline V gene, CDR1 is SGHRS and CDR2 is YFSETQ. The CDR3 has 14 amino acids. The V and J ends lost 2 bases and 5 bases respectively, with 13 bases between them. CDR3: CASSLQGQLYGYTF. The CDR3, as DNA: TGCGCCAGCAGCTTACAGGGCCAACTATATGGCTACACCTTC. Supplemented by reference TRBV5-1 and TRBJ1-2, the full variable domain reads KAGVTQTPRYLIKTRGQQVTLSCSPISGHRSVSWYQQTPGQGLQFLFEYFSETQRNKGNFPGRFSGRQFSNSRSEMNVSTLELGDSALYLCASSLQGQLYGYTFGSGTRLTVV.

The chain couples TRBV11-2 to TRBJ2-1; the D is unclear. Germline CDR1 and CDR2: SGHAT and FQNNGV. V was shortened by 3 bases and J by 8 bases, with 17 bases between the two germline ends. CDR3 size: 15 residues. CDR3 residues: CASSFLSAQSDEQFF. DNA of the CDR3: TGTGCCAGCAGCTTCCTCAGCGCCCAAAGCGATGAGCAGTTCTTC.

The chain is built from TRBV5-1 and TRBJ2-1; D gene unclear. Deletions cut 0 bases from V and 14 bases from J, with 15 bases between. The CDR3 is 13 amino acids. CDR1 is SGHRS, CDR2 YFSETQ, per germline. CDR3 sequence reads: CASSLDPGPWKFF. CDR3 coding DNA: TGCGCCAGCAGCTTGGACCCCGGGCCATGGAAGTTCTTC.